This T cell receptor (beta chain) was obtained from a study of blood T cells in healthy people across ages. Study-wide points: Both higher diversity and more naive CD4+ cells marked long-lived donors when set against aged donors.

The sample holds a few counts of this clonotype. Its antigen remains unknown. A sample-barcoded 5' primer and a J-beta primer mix were used in a second PCR of about 7 to 12 cycles. Every individual sample yielded 3 million or more paired-end reads (each containing CDR3). One entry per CDR3 protein, called by TCRdb with MiXCR from the 5' RACE reads. The profile shows over 600,000 distinct CDR3 sequences, about 21% of them singletons. The CDR3 loop spans 15 amino acids. Germline V CDR1 and CDR2: LGHDT, YNNKEL (reference sequence). The source material was blood. The receptor was isolated from a man aged 70-80 years in good health. V usage is TRBV3-1 and J usage is TRBJ2-5; 11 nucleotides match TRBD1. The J call may be mistaken, given a closer DNA end match to TRBJ2-1. CDR3 sequence reads: CASSLGQGVGNEQFF. In DNA, the CDR3 is TGTGCCAGCAGCCTGGGACAGGGGGTTGGTAATGAGCAGTTCTTC.